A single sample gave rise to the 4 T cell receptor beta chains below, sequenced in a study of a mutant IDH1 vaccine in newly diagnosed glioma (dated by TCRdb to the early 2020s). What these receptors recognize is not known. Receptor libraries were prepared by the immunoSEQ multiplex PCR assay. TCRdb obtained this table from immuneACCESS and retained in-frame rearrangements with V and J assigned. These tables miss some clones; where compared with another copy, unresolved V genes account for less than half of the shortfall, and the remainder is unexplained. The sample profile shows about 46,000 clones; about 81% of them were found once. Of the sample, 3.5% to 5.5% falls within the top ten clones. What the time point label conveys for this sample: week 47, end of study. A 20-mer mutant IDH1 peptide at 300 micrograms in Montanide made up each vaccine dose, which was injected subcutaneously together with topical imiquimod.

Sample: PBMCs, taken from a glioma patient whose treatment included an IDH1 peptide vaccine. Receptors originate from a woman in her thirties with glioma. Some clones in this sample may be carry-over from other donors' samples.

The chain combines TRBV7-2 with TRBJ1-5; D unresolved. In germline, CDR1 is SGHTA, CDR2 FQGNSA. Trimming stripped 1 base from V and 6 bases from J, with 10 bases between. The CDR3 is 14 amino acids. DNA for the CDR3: TGTGCCAGCAGCTTAGAGTTACGGGGTCAGCCCCAGCATTTT. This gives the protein CASSLELRGQPQHF.

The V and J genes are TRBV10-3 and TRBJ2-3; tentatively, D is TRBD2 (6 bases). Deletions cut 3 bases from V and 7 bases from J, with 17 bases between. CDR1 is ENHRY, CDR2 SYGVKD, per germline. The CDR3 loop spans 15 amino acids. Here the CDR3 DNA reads TGTGCCATCAGTGAATCGGGAGCCCGAGGAAATACGCAGTATTTT. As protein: CAISESGARGNTQYF.

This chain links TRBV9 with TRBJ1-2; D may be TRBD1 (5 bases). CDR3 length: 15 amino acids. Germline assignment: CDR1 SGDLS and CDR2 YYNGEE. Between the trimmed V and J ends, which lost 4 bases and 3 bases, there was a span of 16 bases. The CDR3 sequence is CASSPRTLVDYGYTF. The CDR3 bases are TGTGCCAGCAGCCCAAGGACACTCGTCGACTATGGCTACACCTTC.

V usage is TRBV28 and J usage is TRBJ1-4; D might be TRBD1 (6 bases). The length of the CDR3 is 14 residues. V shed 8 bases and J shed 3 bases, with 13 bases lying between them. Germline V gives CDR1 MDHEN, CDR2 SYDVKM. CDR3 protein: CASSWGAANEKLFF. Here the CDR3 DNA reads TGTGCCAGCTCCTGGGGGGCCGCTAATGAAAAACTGTTTTTT.